This T cell receptor (beta chain) stems from a study of early T cells in non-severe SARS-CoV-2 infection. Study information: Chains were unpaired, as sequencing was done on bulk RNA from unsorted whole blood.

Individual cDNA molecules were tagged with unique molecular identifiers, the study reported. TCRdb analysed the 5' RACE reads with MiXCR anew, one entry per CDR3 protein. The sample contains fewer than 60,000 distinct CDR3 sequences, around a tenth of which appear only once. Findings and caveats of the study: Matching results from VDJdb favored anti-spike CD8 responses, leaving private and CD4 specificities undetected.

Looked up from germline, CDR1 is MNHEY and CDR2 is SVGAGI. The CDR3 has 14 residues. Trimming removed 6 bases from V and 6 bases from J, with 18 bases in between. This clonotype was found many times. What it binds is unknown. The source of this sequence is an adult who was a healthcare worker with PCR-confirmed SARS-CoV-2 infection or an uninfected control (not recorded which). The sample taken for sequencing was whole blood. The chain links TRBV6-5 to TRBJ2-7; tentatively, D is TRBD1 (6 bases). CDR3 loop: CASSPPTGGGEQYF. As DNA, the CDR3 is TGTGCCAGCAGCCCGCCGACAGGAGGCGGCGAGCAGTACTTC.